The rows below give T cell receptor beta chains drawn from one sample of a study of regulatory T cells in long-lasting Graves disease. TCRdb used MiXCR to reprocess the multiplex PCR reads, holding one entry per CDR3 protein. There are hundreds of thousands of distinct CDR3 sequences in the sample; around 20% occur only once, and roughly an eighth lies in the top ten. Sample: peripheral blood mononuclear cells (PBMCs), taken when the disease was refractory, from a patient treated with antithyroid drugs. All receptors come from a female donor with Graves disease. The CDR3 runs from the conserved cysteine through the conserved F or W. D genes are given only for firm matches. Clone size, where shown, is once, few, many, or a class for clones that have expanded.

V	J	D	size	CDR3	DNA
TRBV25-1	TRBJ2-5	TRBD1	many	CASSEPRGTGYEEKETQYF	TGTGCCAGCAGTGAACCCCGGGGGACAGGGTACGAAGAGAAGGAGACCCAGTACTTC
TRBV7-2	TRBJ2-6	NA	many	CASSLAGSASGANVLTF	TGTGCCAGCAGCTTAGCCGGCAGTGCCTCTGGGGCCAACGTCCTGACTTTC
TRBV6-1	TRBJ2-6	NA	many	CATKRGDTKSSGANVLTF	TGTGCCACCAAAAGAGGGGACACCAAGAGCTCTGGGGCCAACGTCCTGACTTTC
TRBV5-6	TRBJ2-5	NA	NA	CVSSLEAGQETQYF	TGTGTCAGCAGCTTGGAGGCGGGGCAAGAGACCCAGTACTTC
TRBV27	TRBJ2-7	TRBD1	NA	CASSSWDRIYEQYF	TGTGCCAGCAGCTCGTGGGACAGGATCTACGAGCAGTACTTC
TRBV30	TRBJ2-7	TRBD2	once	CAWSVQAGGPYEQYF	TGTGCCTGGAGTGTACAGGCGGGAGGGCCCTACGAGCAGTACTTC
TRBV7-8	TRBJ2-7	TRBD2	many	CASGLAIYEQYF	TGTGCCAGTGGACTAGCCATCTACGAGCAGTACTTC
TRBV7-2	TRBJ2-7	NA	NA	CASSLVATHYEQYF	TGTGCCAGCAGCTTAGTAGCGACCCACTACGAGCAGTACTTC
TRBV20-1	TRBJ2-5	TRBD1	many	CSARDDRAGETQYF	TGCAGTGCTAGGGACGACAGGGCCGGAGAGACCCAGTACTTC
TRBV27	TRBJ2-7	NA	many	CASSYAGTVNTYEQYF	TGTGCCAGCAGTTACGCGGGGACAGTCAACACCTACGAGCAGTACTTC
TRBV12-3/TRBV12-4	TRBJ1-3	NA	NA	CASSLDGSSGNTICF	TGTGCCAGCAGTTTGGACGGGAGCTCTGGAAACACCATATGTTTT
TRBV27	TRBJ2-1	NA	few	CASSLQQGYGYNEQFF	TGTGCCAGCAGTCTCCAACAGGGATATGGTTACAATGAGCAGTTCTTC
TRBV2	TRBJ2-7	TRBD2	many	CASSDLLAAEDEEQYF	TGTGCCAGCAGTGACCTACTAGCGGCGGAGGATGAGGAGCAGTACTTC
TRBV5-6	TRBJ2-2	TRBD1	many	CASSLVQGKLFF	TGTGCCAGCAGCTTGGTACAGGGGAAGCTGTTTTTT
TRBV12-3/TRBV12-4	TRBJ1-4	TRBD1	many	CASSGTGQRVFF	TGTGCCAGCAGTGGGACGGGACAGCGCGTGTTTTTT
TRBV28	TRBJ2-7	NA	NA	CASSFSTEQYF	TGTGCCAGCAGTTTTTCGACGGAGCAGTACTTC
TRBV7-6	TRBJ2-4	NA	few	CASSPRGYAAKNIQYF	TGTGCCAGCAGCCCGAGGGGGTATGCGGCCAAAAACATTCAGTACTTC
TRBV6-1	TRBJ2-7	TRBD1	many	CASWDRVSYEQYF	TGTGCCAGCTGGGACAGGGTAAGCTACGAGCAGTACTTC
TRBV6-1	TRBJ1-4	NA	many	CASGRDSTNEKLFF	TGTGCCAGCGGCCGGGACTCAACTAATGAAAAACTGTTTTTT
TRBV28	TRBJ2-2	TRBD2	NA	CASRLAGGLGLTGELFF	TGTGCCAGCCGACTAGCGGGAGGGCTAGGTCTCACCGGGGAGCTGTTTTTT
TRBV2	TRBJ2-2	NA	NA	CASSDLGVPGELSF	TGTGCCAGCAGTGATTTGGGGGTCCCCGGGGAGCTGTCTTTT
TRBV24-1	TRBJ2-1	NA	NA	CATSEGFYNEQFF	TGTGCCACCAGTGAGGGCTTCTACAATGAGCAGTTCTTC
TRBV28	TRBJ2-5	TRBD2	NA	CASSLAGTSGQETQYF	TGCGCCAGCAGCCTAGCCGGGACTAGCGGGCAAGAGACCCAGTACTTC
TRBV5-8	TRBJ2-2	NA	few	CASSPGQNTGELFF	TGTGCCAGCAGCCCCGGACAAAACACCGGGGAGCTGTTTTTT
TRBV6-5	TRBJ2-1	TRBD2	NA	CASSYFLADNNEQFF	TGTGCCAGCAGTTACTTTCTAGCGGACAACAATGAGCAGTTCTTC
TRBV9	TRBJ1-3	TRBD1	few	CASSVGTGSGNTIYF	TGTGCCAGCAGCGTCGGGACAGGCTCTGGAAACACCATATATTTT